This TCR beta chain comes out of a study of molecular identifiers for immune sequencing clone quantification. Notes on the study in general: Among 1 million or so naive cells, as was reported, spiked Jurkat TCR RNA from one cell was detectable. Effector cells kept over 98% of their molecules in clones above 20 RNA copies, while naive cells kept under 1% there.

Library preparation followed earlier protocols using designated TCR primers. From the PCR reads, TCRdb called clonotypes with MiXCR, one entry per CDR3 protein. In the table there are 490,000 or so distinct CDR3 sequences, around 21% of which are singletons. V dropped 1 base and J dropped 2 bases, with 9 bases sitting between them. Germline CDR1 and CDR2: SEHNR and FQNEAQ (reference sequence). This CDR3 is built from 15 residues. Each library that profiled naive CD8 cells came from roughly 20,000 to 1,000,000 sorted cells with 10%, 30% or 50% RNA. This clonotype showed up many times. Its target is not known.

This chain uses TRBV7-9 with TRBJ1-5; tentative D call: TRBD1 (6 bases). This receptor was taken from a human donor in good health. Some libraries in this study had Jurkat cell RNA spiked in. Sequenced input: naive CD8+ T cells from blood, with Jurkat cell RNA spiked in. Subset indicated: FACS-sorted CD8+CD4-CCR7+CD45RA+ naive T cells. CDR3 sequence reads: CASSLGGAGNQPQHF. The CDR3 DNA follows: TGTGCCAGCAGCTTAGGGGGGGCGGGCAATCAGCCCCAGCATTTT. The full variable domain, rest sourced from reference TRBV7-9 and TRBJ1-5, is DTGVSQNPRHKITKRGQNVTFRCDPISEHNRLYWYRQTLGQGPEFLTYFQNEAQLEKSRLLSDRFSAERPKGSFSTLEIQRTEQGDSAMYLCASSLGGAGNQPQHFGDGTRLSIL.